The rows below give T cell receptor beta chains drawn from one sample of a study of T cells in Graves' hyperthyroidism and ophthalmopathy. TCRdb reprocessed the multiplex PCR reads via MiXCR and lists one record per CDR3 protein. The sample holds 300,000 to 450,000 distinct CDR3 sequences, around a sixth seen once. The material sequenced was blood. Receptors originate from a woman aged 18-35 years with Graves' hyperthyroidism that later progressed to Graves' ophthalmopathy. The CDR3 runs from the conserved cysteine through the conserved F or W. The D gene is left open where the match is weak. A clone size is listed for some rows: how often the clone was seen (once, few, many), or a class if it is expanded.

TRBD2	TRBV18	TRBJ2-1	.	TGTGCCAGCTCACCACCGGGATCGGGAGGGACCTACAATGAGCAGTTCTTC	CASSPPGSGGTYNEQFF
TRBD2	TRBV20-1	TRBJ2-3	many	TGCAGTGCTAGAGATCGCGTGACTAGCTTAGATACGCAGTATTTT	CSARDRVTSLDTQYF
TRBD2	TRBV28	TRBJ2-7	many	TGTGCCAGCAGTTTCCGGGAGGACGAGCAGTACTTC	CASSFREDEQYF
.	TRBV12-3/TRBV12-4	TRBJ2-7	few	TGTGCCAGCAGTTTATATCCGGGCGAGCAGTACTTC	CASSLYPGEQYF
.	TRBV28	TRBJ1-6	many	TGTGCCAGCAGTTTCGGGAGCTCAACTAATTCACCCCTCCACTTT	CASSFGSSTNSPLHF
.	TRBV28	TRBJ2-5	few	TGTGCCAGCAGTTTATCGAGGACCCAAGAGACCCAGTACTTC	CASSLSRTQETQYF
TRBD2	TRBV12-3/TRBV12-4	TRBJ2-7	many	TGTGCCAGCAGTGGGACTAGTCGGGCCTACGAGCAGTACTTC	CASSGTSRAYEQYF
.	TRBV29-1	TRBJ2-3	.	TGCAGCGGGGCGGGACAGACGGCAGATACGCAGTATTTT	CSGAGQTADTQYF
.	TRBV20-1	TRBJ1-6	many	TGCAGTGCTAGAGGGACACCAAATTCACCCCTCCACTTT	CSARGTPNSPLHF
TRBD1	TRBV7-9	TRBJ1-6	many	TGTGCCAGCACCCAGACAGGGAATTCACCCCTCCACTTT	CASTQTGNSPLHF
.	TRBV5-1	TRBJ1-2	many	TGCGCCAGCAGCCCTGCGAGGTCAAACTATGGCTACACCTTC	CASSPARSNYGYTF
TRBD1	TRBV3-1	TRBJ2-1	many	TGTGCCAGCAGCTCCCACCTTAGGACAGGGAACAATGAGCAGTTCTTC	CASSSHLRTGNNEQFF
.	TRBV7-2	TRBJ2-1	many	TGTGCCAGCAGCTGGACGGGGGACGAGCAGTTCTTC	CASSWTGDEQFF
.	TRBV18	TRBJ1-4	few	TGTGCCAGCTCACCCTGGGACACGGACTCTGAAAAACTGTTTTTT	CASSPWDTDSEKLFF
.	TRBV4-1	TRBJ2-3	.	TGCGCCAGCAGCCAAGATCATTTCCCAGATACGCAGTATTTT	CASSQDHFPDTQYF
.	TRBV19	TRBJ2-3	.	TGTGCCAGTAGTATTGGGTACACAGATACGCAGTATTTT	CASSIGYTDTQYF
TRBD2	TRBV3-1	TRBJ2-1	many	TGTGCCAGCAGCCCAGGACTAGCGGAACACAATGAGCAGTTCTTC	CASSPGLAEHNEQFF
TRBD2	TRBV18	TRBJ2-7	many	TGTGCCAGCTCTCTCGCTCCGGGACTAGCGGGAGGCGAGCAGTACTTC	CASSLAPGLAGGEQYF
TRBD1	TRBV20-1	TRBJ2-6	.	TGCAGTGCTAACGGACAGGAGTTTTTGAACGGGGCCAACGTCCTGACTTTC	CSANGQEFLNGANVLTF
.	TRBV6-1	TRBJ2-1	.	TGTGCCAGCAGCCCAGGCCGGTTTTACAATGAGCAGTTCTTC	CASSPGRFYNEQFF
TRBD2	TRBV7-9	TRBJ2-7	many	TGTGCCAGCAGCCTCCCTAGCGGCGAGCAGTACTTC	CASSLPSGEQYF
TRBD1	TRBV20-1	TRBJ2-1	many	TGCAGTGCTAGAGTGGCCGCTGGACCCAGGGGGTATGAGCAGTTCTTC	CSARVAAGPRGYEQFF
.	TRBV7-3	TRBJ2-3	many	TGTGCCAGCAGCCCAATAGCGGCCTCAGACACAGATACGCAGTATTTT	CASSPIAASDTDTQYF
TRBD1	TRBV28	TRBJ1-2	.	TGTGCCAGCAGTTTCCACAGGACAGGGAGGGGCTACACCTTC	CASSFHRTGRGYTF
.	TRBV28	TRBJ2-1	few	TGTGCCAGCAAGAGGTACCAACCAGCCAATGAGCAGTTCTTC	CASKRYQPANEQFF
.	TRBV29-1	TRBJ2-1	.	TGCAGCGTTGAAAGCGAAGGGGGGGACAGATACAATGAGCAGTTCTTC	CSVESEGGDRYNEQFF
.	TRBV4-1	TRBJ2-1	.	TGCGCCAGCAGCCAGTGGACGGATCCCTACAATGAGCAGTTCTTC	CASSQWTDPYNEQFF